Below, one T cell receptor beta chain is given with its context. What it binds is unknown. This sample is part of a study of cytomegalovirus exposure and HLA in healthy donors. General observations from the study: According to the study, approximately 150 TCR beta chains were cytomegalovirus-associated. A later examination showed that TCR association rates differed by HLA locus, with DRB1 most and HLA-C fewest.

Vbeta (60) and Jbeta (13) primers were used in the PCR. The table came from immunoSEQ multiplex PCR; TCRdb's copy has only in-frame clones and leaves some out. The table shows 95,000 to 150,000 clones, with about four fifths occurring only once. The J segment lost 2 bases and the V segment lost 7 bases, leaving 10 bases of the junction unmatched. Germline V gives CDR1 MNHNS, CDR2 SASEGT. The CDR3 has 15 residues. Donors were nominally healthy when sampled, though unrecorded immune exposures were likely. The chain combines TRBV6-1 with TRBJ2-5; 7 bases map to TRBD1. Sequencing was carried out using PBMCs. This receptor was identified in a woman aged 50 to 60 in good health and CMV-seropositive. The CDR3, as DNA: TGTGCCAGCATCCTAGGGGGCAGGGGGCAAGAGACCCAGTACTTC. Its translation: CASILGGRGQETQYF.